The 14 T cell receptor beta chains presented below share a single source sample, sequenced in a study of a mutant IDH1 vaccine in newly diagnosed glioma. The method was immunoSEQ multiplex PCR; TCRdb's version includes in-frame clones alone and lacks a portion of them. In the table there are 60,000 or so clones, roughly 77% of which are singletons. Time point here: week 23, last vaccination. In every dose of vaccine, 300 ug of mutant IDH1 20-mer peptide was given alongside topical imiquimod. Antigens of these TCRs are unknown. Material: PBMCs, obtained from a glioma patient whose treatment included an IDH1 peptide vaccine. Receptors were obtained from a woman aged 40 to 50 with glioma. Some clones in this sample may be carry-over from other donors' samples.

This chain joins TRBV25-1 and TRBJ1-2; 9 nucleotides agree with TRBD1. The junction had 6 bases not matched to a gene; V was cut back by 4 bases and J by 3 bases. The CDR3 has 15 residues. Germline lookup yields CDR1 MGHDK and CDR2 SYGVNS. The CDR3 sequence is CASSAPGQGHYGYTF. The CDR3, as DNA: TGTGCCAGCAGTGCCCCCGGACAGGGGCACTATGGCTACACCTTC.

V and J are TRBV18 and TRBJ2-7; 7 bases fit TRBD1. V lost 3 bases, J lost 2 bases, and 7 bases stayed unmatched. This CDR3 spans 15 amino acids. Germline V gives CDR1 KGHSH, CDR2 LQKENI. The CDR3 loop is CASSPATGVAYEQYF. Written as DNA, the CDR3 is TGTGCCAGCTCACCGGCAACAGGGGTGGCCTACGAGCAGTACTTC.

This sequence joins TRBV9 and TRBJ2-1, with D maybe TRBD1 (6 bases). Per germline, CDR1 SGDLS and CDR2 YYNGEE. The CDR3 has 14 residues. Trimming pared 1 base from V and 6 bases from J, leaving 11 bases between. The CDR3 is CASSVRGNLNEQFF. CDR3 nucleotide sequence: TGTGCCAGCAGCGTAAGGGGGAACCTCAATGAGCAGTTCTTC.

The chain recombines TRBV4-3 with TRBJ2-3; TRBD2 matches at 9 bases. Germline values: CDR1 LGHNA, CDR2 YSLEER. The length of the CDR3 is 19 residues. The ends lost 0 bases at V and 2 bases at J; junction bases unmatched: 12. CDR3 loop: CASSQETLASGAYTDTQYF. The CDR3 region has the DNA TGCGCCAGCAGCCAAGAAACGTTGGCTAGCGGGGCTTACACAGATACGCAGTATTTT.

This rearrangement joins TRBV6-5 to TRBJ2-7; a possible D gene is TRBD1 (6 bases). Germline CDR1 is MNHEY and CDR2 is SVGAGI. The CDR3 totals 14 residues. V lost 2 bases and J lost 2, with 10 bases in between. CDR3 protein: CASSYGQTTYEQYF. DNA for the CDR3: TGTGCCAGCAGTTACGGACAGACAACCTACGAGCAGTACTTC.

The V call is TRBV2, the J call TRBJ1-1; 7 nucleotides agree with TRBD1. CDR3 length: 14 amino acids. CDR1 and CDR2 (germline): SNHLY, FYNNEI. V shed 6 bases, J shed 0 bases, and the junction held 4 bases outside the gene matches. The CDR3 is CASRGTEMNTEAFF. In DNA, the CDR3 is TGTGCCAGCAGAGGGACAGAGATGAACACTGAAGCTTTCTTT.

The rearrangement joins TRBV9 to TRBJ1-3; D is ambiguous. This CDR3 spans 15 amino acids. Germline loops: CDR1 SGDLS, CDR2 YYNGEE. Between the trimmed V and J ends, which lost 0 bases and 0 bases, there was a span of 7 bases. CDR3 nucleotides: TGTGCCAGCAGCGTAGGGGCAAGCTCTGGAAACACCATATATTTT. Protein sequence: CASSVGASSGNTIYF.

The chain uses TRBV29-1 and TRBJ2-1; 7 positions match TRBD2. The CDR3 runs 13 residues. The V gene's germline CDR1 is SQVTM and CDR2 ANQGSEA. V trimming: 6 bases; J trimming: 5 bases; junction bases outside the gene matches: 7. The CDR3 loop is CSVGWGGNNEQFF. Written as DNA, the CDR3 is TGCAGCGTGGGGTGGGGGGGAAACAATGAGCAGTTCTTC.

Only one count was recorded for this clone. The chain joins TRBV2 to TRBJ1-2, with D hard to call. This CDR3 is built from 12 residues. Looked up from germline, CDR1 is SNHLY and CDR2 is FYNNEI. V was pared by 11 bases and J by 4 bases, with 14 bases between. CDR3 bases: TGTGCCTACTCATACGTGCGCTATGGCTACACCTTC. Translated, it gives CAYSYVRYGYTF.

The V call is TRBV23-1, the J call TRBJ1-5, with D unresolved. TRBV23-1 is treated as an ORF (open reading frame) with a function not yet certain. Trimming stripped 2 bases from V and 5 bases from J, with 10 bases between. This CDR3 is built from 14 residues. Here the CDR3 DNA reads TGCGCCAGCAGTCAAGGTACCCTTGATCAGCCCCAGCATTTT. It translates to CASSQGTLDQPQHF.

Comments on this clone: Relative to the germline gene, one junction end is altered; a read error may explain this. The rearrangement uses TRBV7-9 and TRBJ1-2, with 9 nucleotides matching TRBD1. Looked up from germline, CDR1 is SEHNR and CDR2 is FQNEAQ (reference sequence). The CDR3 covers 12 residues. The CDR3 bases are TGTGCCAGCAGCTTGGGAGAGGGACAGGGACTCTTC. Protein product: CASSLGEGQGLF.

The chain employs TRBV5-1 and TRBJ1-5, with D hard to call. CDR1 and CDR2 from the germline V gene are SGHRS and YFSETQ. CDR3 length equals 14 residues. Between the trimmed V and J ends, which lost 4 bases and 2 bases, there was a span of 10 bases. CDR3 bases: TGCGCCAGCAGCCCAAATGTCGGCAATCAGCCCCAGCATTTT. This translates into CASSPNVGNQPQHF.

The rearrangement uses TRBV20-1 and TRBJ1-2; D not certain. Germline V lookup: CDR1 DFQATT, CDR2 SNEGSKA (reference sequence). Trimming left V 6 bases short and J 3 bases short, with 5 bases between. The CDR3 runs 10 residues. CDR3 coding DNA: TGCAGTGCGCGCGACTATGGCTACACCTTC. Its translation: CSARDYGYTF.

This clone appeared a few times. The genes are TRBV12-5 and TRBJ2-2; 12 nucleotides align to TRBD2. This CDR3 region has 18 residues. V was clipped by 0 bases and J by 8 bases; unmatched bases: 10. Germline assignment: CDR1 LGHNT and CDR2 FRNRAP. Here the CDR3 DNA reads TGTGCTAGTGGTTTGGTACGTTTACTAGCGGGGGGTGAGGGGGAGCTGTTTTTT. It translates to CASGLVRLLAGGEGELFF.